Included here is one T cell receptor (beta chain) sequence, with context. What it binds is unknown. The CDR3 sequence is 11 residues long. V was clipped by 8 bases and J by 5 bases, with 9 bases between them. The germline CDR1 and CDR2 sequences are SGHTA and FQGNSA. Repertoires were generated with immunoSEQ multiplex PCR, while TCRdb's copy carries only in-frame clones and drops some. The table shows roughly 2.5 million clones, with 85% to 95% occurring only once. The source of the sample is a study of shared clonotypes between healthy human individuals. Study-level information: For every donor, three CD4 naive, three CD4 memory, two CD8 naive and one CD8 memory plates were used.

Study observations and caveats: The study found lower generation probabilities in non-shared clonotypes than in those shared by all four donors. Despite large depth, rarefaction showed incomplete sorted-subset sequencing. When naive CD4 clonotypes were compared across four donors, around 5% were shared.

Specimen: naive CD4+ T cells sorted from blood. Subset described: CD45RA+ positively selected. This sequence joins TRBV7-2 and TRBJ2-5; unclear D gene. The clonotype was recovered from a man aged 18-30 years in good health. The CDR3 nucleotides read TGTGCCAGCTCAATCAGGGAGACCCAGTACTTC. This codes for CASSIRETQYF.